These 23 T cell receptor beta chains were all obtained from the same sample, sequenced in a study of T cells in Graves' hyperthyroidism and ophthalmopathy. TCR beta CDR3 regions were amplified from RNA transcripts. The HTBI primer set served for first-round RT-PCR of the TCR CDR3. Each CDR3 protein is one row after TCRdb ran MiXCR on the multiplex PCR reads. The sample includes more than 350,000 distinct CDR3 sequences, about 15% of them seen just once. The source material was blood. The receptors stem from a woman aged 25 to 39 with Graves' hyperthyroidism that later progressed to Graves' ophthalmopathy.

This clonotype was seen a few times. V is TRBV7-6 and J is TRBJ2-2, with D maybe TRBD2 (6 bases). The CDR3 sequence is 14 residues long. Germline CDR1 and CDR2: SGHVS and FNYEAQ. The germline V and J ends were trimmed by 3 bases and 7 bases, with 12 bases remaining between them. CDR3 sequence reads: CASSLYGSGGELFF. The CDR3 DNA reads TGTGCCAGCAGCTTGTACGGGAGTGGCGGGGAGCTGTTTTTT. Together with reference TRBV7-6 and TRBJ2-2, the CDR3 gives the full variable domain: GAGVSQSPRYKVTKRGQDVALRCDPISGHVSLYWYRQALGQGPEFLTYFNYEAQQDKSGLPNDRFSAERPEGSISTLTIQRTEQRDSAMYRCASSLYGSGGELFFGEGSRLTVL.

Ten or more counts support this clonotype. V gene TRBV3-1 combines with J gene TRBJ1-2; 8 bases match TRBD1. The CDR3 runs to 16 residues. V shed 3 bases and J 6 bases; nucleotides not matched to a gene: 12. Germline lookup yields CDR1 LGHDT and CDR2 YNNKEL (reference sequence). In DNA, the CDR3 is TGTGCCAGCAGCCACCTGGGGGACAGGCAAACCAATGGCTACACCTTC. This translates into CASSHLGDRQTNGYTF.

There are many counts of this clonotype. The chain combines TRBV5-1 with TRBJ1-6, with 7 bases identical to TRBD1. The CDR3 totals 15 residues. The J segment lost 8 bases and the V segment lost 4 bases, leaving 9 bases of the junction unmatched. Germline assignment: CDR1 SGHRS and CDR2 YFSETQ. The CDR3 region has the DNA TGCGCCAGCAGCGTCGGGACAGCCGGGGATTCACCCCTCCACTTT. It translates to CASSVGTAGDSPLHF.

This clonotype was seen ten or more times. The chain is built from TRBV20-1 and TRBJ2-5; 8 bases are a match to TRBD2. Trimming removed 1 base from V and 5 bases from J; junction bases left unmatched: 6. The CDR3 length is 14 residues. Germline-derived CDR1 and CDR2 are DFQATT and SNEGSKA (reference sequence). DNA for the CDR3: TGCAGTGCTAGAGGAGCGGGAGAATGGGAGACCCAGTACTTC. Amino acids: CSARGAGEWETQYF.

This clonotype was seen ten or more times. This rearrangement joins TRBV28 to TRBJ2-5; a weak D match, TRBD1 (6 bases). The length of the CDR3 is 16 residues. CDR1 and CDR2 (germline): MDHEN, SYDVKM. Trimming stripped 5 bases from V and 2 bases from J, with 18 bases between. The DNA of the CDR3 is TGTGCCAGCAGTGGGCGCCTAGGGACACAGCAAGAGACCCAGTACTTC. It is translated as CASSGRLGTQQETQYF.

This clonotype was seen many times. The rearrangement links TRBV18 to TRBJ2-1, with D possibly being TRBD2 (8 bases). The CDR3 runs 18 residues. Germline V gene data show CDR1 as KGHSH and CDR2 as LQKENI. Trimming shortened V by 2 bases and J by 9 bases, and 26 bases separated the two germline ends. The CDR3 loop reads CASSPTIGTSFGDSEQFF. As DNA, the CDR3 is TGTGCCAGCTCACCAACCATCGGGACTAGTTTTGGGGACAGTGAGCAGTTCTTC.

This sequence joins TRBV11-2 and TRBJ1-2; TRBD1 aligns across 9 bases. Germline CDR1 and CDR2: SGHAT and FQNNGV. The junction had 4 bases not matched to a gene; V was cut back by 0 bases and J by 8 bases. The length of the CDR3 is 14 residues. CDR3 in amino acids: CASSLEDRGRGYTF. The CDR3, as DNA: TGTGCCAGCAGCTTAGAAGACAGGGGGAGAGGCTACACCTTC.

This clonotype has only one observation. Mismatch with germline at one junction end may stem from a read error. This rearrangement joins TRBV11-2 to TRBJ2-1; 7 bases are shared with TRBD1. Germline loops: CDR1 SGHAT, CDR2 FQNNGV. The CDR3 length is 15 residues. CDR3 in amino acids: CASSQDKAGGNGQFF. The DNA of the CDR3 is TGCGCCAGCAGCCAAGATAAGGCAGGGGGAAATGGGCAGTTCTTC. Based on the CDR3 plus reference TRBV11-2 and TRBJ2-1, the full variable domain is EAGVAQSPRYKIIEKRQSVAFWCNPISGHATLYWYQQILGQGPKLLIQFQNNGVVDDSQLPKDRFSAERLKGVDSTLKIQPAKLEDSAVYLCASSQDKAGGNGQFFGPGTRLTVL.

The chain links TRBV19 to TRBJ2-1; 12 nucleotides match TRBD2. With 6 bases clipped from V and 1 base from J, the junction kept 1 base outside the gene matches. The CDR3 is made up of 15 amino acids. Germline V CDR1 and CDR2: LNHDA, SQIVND (reference sequence). The CDR3 DNA reads TGTGCCAGTAGGACTAGCGGGAGTTCCTACAATGAGCAGTTCTTC. Protein sequence: CASRTSGSSYNEQFF.

This clonotype has at least ten counts. This sequence joins TRBV25-1 and TRBJ2-1; tentatively, D is TRBD1 (6 bases). The germline CDR1 and CDR2 sequences are MGHDK and SYGVNS. The CDR3 extends over 16 amino acids. V gave up 0 bases and J gave up 9 bases, with 18 bases separating them. The CDR3 loop is CASSEYAGVSPSEQFF. The CDR3 region has the DNA TGTGCCAGCAGTGAATATGCAGGGGTCTCGCCGTCTGAGCAGTTCTTC.

The rearrangement links TRBV25-1 to TRBJ1-1; D is ambiguous. V lost 5 bases and J lost 3, with 4 bases in between. CDR1 and CDR2 (germline): MGHDK, SYGVNS. This CDR3 has 11 amino acids. In DNA, the CDR3 is TGTGCCAGCAGTATTTACACTGAAGCTTTCTTT. Translating it yields CASSIYTEAFF.

The rearrangement uses TRBV10-1 and TRBJ2-1; D gene ambiguous. Trimming cost V 4 bases and J 15 bases, with 13 bases left between them. The germline CDR1 and CDR2 sequences are WNHNN and SYGVQD (reference sequence). This CDR3 spans 11 amino acids. The CDR3 DNA reads as TGCGCCAGCAGTGTCTGGGCTCCATGGTTCTTC. Residues: CASSVWAPWFF.

This clonotype was recorded a few times. The rearrangement links TRBV27 to TRBJ2-7; the D call may be TRBD1 or TRBD2 (5 bases each). CDR3 length: 18 amino acids. Trimming shortened V by 5 bases and J by 0 bases, and 23 bases separated the two germline ends. CDR1 is MNHEY, CDR2 SMNVEV, per germline (reference sequence). CDR3: CASSLLSPGRTDSYEQYF. The CDR3 region has the DNA TGTGCCAGCAGTCTACTGAGCCCGGGACGGACGGACTCCTACGAGCAGTACTTC.

This clonotype has at least ten counts. The chain joins TRBV19 to TRBJ1-5, with 9 positions matching TRBD1. This CDR3 comprises 15 residues. Looked up from germline, CDR1 is LNHDA and CDR2 is SQIVND (reference sequence). The ends lost 3 bases at V and 8 bases at J; junction bases unmatched: 8. CDR3 in amino acids: CASSIIHRGRKPQHF. The CDR3 DNA reads TGTGCCAGTAGTATCATTCACAGGGGGCGGAAGCCCCAGCATTTT.

In this sample, this clonotype turned up many times. The chain links TRBV28 to TRBJ1-5, with TRBD1 identical over 7 bases. V gave up 5 bases and J gave up 11 bases; unmatched junction bases: 12. The germline V gene encodes CDR1 MDHEN and CDR2 SYDVKM. The CDR3 extends over 14 amino acids. The CDR3: CASSKTGLGISQHF. As DNA, the CDR3 is TGTGCCAGCAGTAAGACAGGGCTAGGAATCTCCCAGCATTTT.

At least ten counts were recorded for this clonotype. The J gene is TRBJ1-4, the V gene TRBV2; 8 bases are shared with TRBD1. CDR3 length: 14 residues. Losses at the gene ends were 6 bases for V and 7 bases for J; bases not matched to a gene: 7. CDR1 is SNHLY, CDR2 FYNNEI, per germline. This chain's CDR3 is CASRPDRGGEKLFF. The CDR3 coding sequence is TGTGCCAGCAGACCCGACAGGGGAGGTGAAAAACTGTTTTTT.

The chain links TRBV5-1 to TRBJ2-7; unclear D gene. Germline assignment: CDR1 SGHRS and CDR2 YFSETQ. V gave up 1 base and J gave up 0 bases, with 14 bases separating them. The CDR3 is made up of 16 amino acids. CDR3 nucleotides: TGCGCCAGCAGCTTGAGGGCAGCCCAGCCCTCCTACGAGCAGTACTTC. It translates to CASSLRAAQPSYEQYF.

V gene TRBV4-3 combines with J gene TRBJ1-2, with D perhaps TRBD1 (5 bases). This CDR3 region has 15 residues. Germline V lookup: CDR1 LGHNA, CDR2 YSLEER. Trimming left V 4 bases short and J 4 bases short, with 16 bases between. CDR3 bases: TGCGCCAGCAGCCCCCCAGATACAGGTCTCTATGGCTACACCTTC. Translated, it gives CASSPPDTGLYGYTF.

This clonotype showed up many times. The chain employs TRBV6-1 and TRBJ2-4; perhaps D is TRBD1 or TRBD2 (5 bases each). CDR3 size: 15 residues. Germline assignment: CDR1 MNHNS and CDR2 SASEGT. V was pared by 0 bases and J by 9 bases, with 15 bases between. CDR3 protein: CASSEAQGRRFIQYF. The CDR3 nucleotides are TGTGCCAGCAGTGAAGCTCAGGGTCGGAGGTTCATTCAGTACTTC.

Many counts were recorded for this clonotype. The chain combines TRBV20-1 with TRBJ2-3; D is unclear. The CDR3 has 17 residues. Trimming shortened V by 0 bases and J by 0 bases, and 16 bases separated the two germline ends. Germline CDR1 is DFQATT and CDR2 is SNEGSKA (reference sequence). CDR3 in DNA: TGCAGTGCTAGAGATCCAGGCGAACCAACTAGCACAGATACGCAGTATTTT. Amino acid sequence: CSARDPGEPTSTDTQYF.

The table lists this clonotype with a few counts. This sequence joins TRBV15 and TRBJ1-2; no clear D gene. This CDR3 comprises 13 residues. The V and J ends lost 1 base and 3 bases respectively, with 6 bases between them. Germline values: CDR1 LNHNV, CDR2 YYDKDF (reference sequence). The CDR3 bases are TGTGCCACCAGCAGAGTGAGGGACTATGGCTACACCTTC. Translated: CATSRVRDYGYTF.

In this sample, this clonotype turned up many times. This chain connects TRBV5-1 to TRBJ2-2; D gene ambiguous. V lost 2 bases to trimming and J lost 5 bases, with 16 bases between them. The CDR3 is 16 amino acids. Germline CDR1 is SGHRS and CDR2 is YFSETQ. CDR3 nucleotide sequence: TGCGCCAGCAGCTTCTCCCCCGACCTCCGGACCGGGGAGCTGTTTTTT. This gives the protein CASSFSPDLRTGELFF.

This clonotype was seen repeatedly, ten times or more. The chain carries TRBV6-1 and TRBJ1-1; TRBD1 matches at 7 bases. The germline gives CDR1 MNHNS, CDR2 SASEGT. Trimming at V came to 10 bases and at J to 5 bases, leaving 10 bases not matched to a gene. This CDR3 contains 13 residues. For the CDR3, the DNA is TGTGCCACCGACCGACAGGGCGAGACTGAAGCTTTCTTT. It encodes CATDRQGETEAFF.